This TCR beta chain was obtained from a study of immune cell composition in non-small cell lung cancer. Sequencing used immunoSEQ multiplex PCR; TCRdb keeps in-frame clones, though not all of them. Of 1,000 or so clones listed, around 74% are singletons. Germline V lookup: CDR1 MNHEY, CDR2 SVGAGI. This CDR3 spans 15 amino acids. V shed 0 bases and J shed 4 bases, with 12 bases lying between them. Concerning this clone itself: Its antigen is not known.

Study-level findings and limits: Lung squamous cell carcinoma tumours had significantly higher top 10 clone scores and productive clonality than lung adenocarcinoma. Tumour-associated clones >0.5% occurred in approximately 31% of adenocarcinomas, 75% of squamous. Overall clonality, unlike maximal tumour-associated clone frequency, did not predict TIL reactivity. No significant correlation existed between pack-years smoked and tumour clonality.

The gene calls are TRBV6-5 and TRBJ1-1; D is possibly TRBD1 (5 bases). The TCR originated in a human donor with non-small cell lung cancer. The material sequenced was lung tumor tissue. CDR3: CASSYSGGGSTEAFF. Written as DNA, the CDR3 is TGTGCCAGCAGTTACTCGGGGGGAGGGAGCACTGAAGCTTTCTTT.